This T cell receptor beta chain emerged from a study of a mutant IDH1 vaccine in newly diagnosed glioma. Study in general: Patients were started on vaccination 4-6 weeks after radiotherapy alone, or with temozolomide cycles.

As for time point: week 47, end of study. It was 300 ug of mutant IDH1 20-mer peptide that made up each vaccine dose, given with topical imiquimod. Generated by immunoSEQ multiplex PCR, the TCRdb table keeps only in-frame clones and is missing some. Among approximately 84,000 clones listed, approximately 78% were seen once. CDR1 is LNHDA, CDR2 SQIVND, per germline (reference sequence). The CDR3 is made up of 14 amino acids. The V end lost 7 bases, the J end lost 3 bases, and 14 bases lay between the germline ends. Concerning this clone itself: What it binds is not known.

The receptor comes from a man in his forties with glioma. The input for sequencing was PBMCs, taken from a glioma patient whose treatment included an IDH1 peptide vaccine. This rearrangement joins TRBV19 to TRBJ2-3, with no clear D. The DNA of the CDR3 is TGTGCCAGTATCCCCAGGCCAACAACAGATACGCAGTATTTT. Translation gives CASIPRPTTDTQYF.